These T cell receptor beta chains were read from a single sample in a study of cytomegalovirus exposure and HLA in healthy donors. The assay was immunoSEQ multiplex PCR, and TCRdb's table has in-frame clones only and misses some. The sample yields roughly 280,000 clones, about 66% seen once. The specimen was PBMCs. Source of these receptors: a female donor in good health and CMV-seronegative. The CDR3 runs from the conserved cysteine through the conserved F or W. Each record gives: J gene, clone size, V gene, D gene, CDR3 protein, CDR3 DNA. A D gene is named only where the DNA matches it firmly. Size is stated for part of the rows, as once, few or many counts, or as a class when the clone is expanded.

>TRBJ1-3|NA|TRBV6-4|NA
CASSDSGGSGNTIYF
TGTGCCAGCAGTGACTCCGGGGGCTCTGGAAACACCATATATTTT
>TRBJ2-1|few|TRBV5-6|NA
CASSLSRGVYNEQFF
TGTGCCAGCAGCTTGTCCAGGGGGGTCTACAATGAGCAGTTCTTC
>TRBJ2-7|NA|TRBV19|TRBD2
CASSITSGTEQYF
TGTGCCAGTAGTATTACTAGCGGGACCGAGCAGTACTTC
>TRBJ2-1|NA|TRBV2|TRBD2
CASSGEIAGQYNEQFF
TGTGCCAGCAGTGGGGAGATAGCGGGGCAATACAATGAGCAGTTCTTC
>TRBJ2-7|few|TRBV11-2|TRBD2
CASRAGVGGVDEQYF
TGTGCCAGCAGGGCGGGAGTTGGGGGAGTCGACGAGCAGTACTTC
>TRBJ1-6|few|TRBV27|NA
CASSSRDYSPLHF
TGTGCCAGCAGCTCTCGAGACTATTCACCCCTCCACTTT
>TRBJ2-7|NA|TRBV6-1|NA
CASSVNRAYPYEQYF
TGTGCCAGCAGTGTTAACAGGGCCTACCCCTACGAGCAGTACTTC
>TRBJ2-7|NA|TRBV7-9|TRBD1
CASSPRDSHYEQYF
TGTGCCAGCAGCCCCCGGGACAGCCACTACGAGCAGTACTTC
>TRBJ2-4|NA|TRBV10-2|NA
CASSQAAKNIQYF
TGCGCCAGCAGTCAGGCCGCCAAAAACATTCAGTACTTC
>TRBJ1-5|NA|TRBV15|TRBD1
CATSRAGRGFNQPQHF
TGTGCCACCAGCAGAGCGGGCAGGGGGTTCAATCAGCCCCAGCATTTT
>TRBJ1-6|NA|TRBV5-1|NA
CASREINSPLHF
TGCGCCAGCCGAGAGATTAATTCACCCCTCCACTTT
>TRBJ1-3|NA|TRBV11-3|NA
CASSLSGQNSGNTIYF
TGTGCCAGCAGCTTATCCGGACAGAACTCTGGAAACACCATATATTTT
>TRBJ2-7|NA|TRBV27|NA
CASSFGAAYEQYF
TGTGCCAGCAGTTTTGGGGCAGCCTACGAGCAGTACTTC
>TRBJ1-2|NA|TRBV30|NA
CAWSVRLQGEGGYTF
TGTGCCTGGAGTGTACGCTTACAGGGCGAGGGTGGCTACACCTTC
>TRBJ2-1|NA|TRBV14|NA
CASSQLSVSSYNEQFF
TGTGCCAGCAGCCAACTTAGCGTCAGCTCCTACAATGAGCAGTTCTTC
>TRBJ2-6|NA|TRBV27|NA
CASSWAGGANVLTF
TGTGCCAGCAGTTGGGCGGGGGGGGCCAACGTCCTGACTTTC
>TRBJ2-7|NA|TRBV27|TRBD2
CASSLSTGGLVEQYF
TGTGCCAGCAGTTTATCGACGGGAGGGCTTGTCGAGCAGTACTTC
>TRBJ2-5|NA|TRBV15|NA
CATSRAPRAGETQYF
TGTGCCACCAGCAGAGCCCCAAGGGCAGGGGAGACCCAGTACTTC
>TRBJ2-7|few|TRBV6-1|TRBD2
CASSEGGAGVVQYF
TGTGCCAGCAGTGAAGGGGGTGCGGGAGTGGTGCAGTACTTC
>TRBJ1-4|NA|TRBV7-9|NA
CASSLGGEKLFF
TGTGCCAGCAGTCTGGGGGGTGAAAAACTGTTTTTT
>TRBJ1-4|NA|TRBV7-8|NA
CASSPLAGIEKLFF
TGTGCCAGCAGTCCCTTAGCGGGTATTGAAAAACTGTTTTTT
>TRBJ1-2|few|TRBV28|TRBD1
CASKGPGTGGASGGYTF
TGTGCCAGCAAGGGTCCCGGGACAGGGGGCGCGAGTGGCGGCTACACCTTC
>TRBJ2-7|NA|TRBV13|NA
CASSPVAENYEQYF
TGTGCCAGCAGCCCCGTAGCGGAAAACTACGAGCAGTACTTC
>TRBJ1-1|NA|TRBV5-1|NA
CASSLLQPNTEAFF
TGTGCCAGCAGCTTATTACAGCCCAACACTGAAGCTTTCTTT
>TRBJ2-1|NA|TRBV2|NA
CASLPALGRDEQFF
TGTGCCAGTCTCCCGGCACTAGGGCGGGATGAGCAGTTCTTC
>TRBJ1-1|NA|TRBV4-1|TRBD1
CASSQPDRVSTEAFF
TGCGCCAGCAGCCAACCGGACAGGGTATCCACTGAAGCTTTCTTT
>TRBJ1-4|NA|TRBV6-1|NA
CASRGGDLNEKLFF
TGTGCCAGCAGAGGAGGCGACCTTAATGAAAAACTGTTTTTT
>TRBJ2-5|NA|TRBV28|TRBD1
CASRDRGWETQYF
TGTGCCAGCAGGGACAGGGGCTGGGAGACCCAGTACTTC
>TRBJ2-3|few|TRBV5-6|NA
CASYDSTVPDTQYF
TGTGCCAGCTACGACTCGACTGTGCCAGATACGCAGTATTTT
>TRBJ2-5|NA|TRBV10-1|NA
CASSDSWEQYF
TGCGCCAGCAGTGACAGCTGGGAGCAGTACTTC
>TRBJ2-4|NA|TRBV4-2|TRBD2
CASSQDLGGGNIQYF
TGTGCCAGCAGCCAAGATCTCGGGGGGGGGAACATTCAGTACTTC
>TRBJ1-2|NA|TRBV6-4|NA
CASSGTGTFGGYTF
TGTGCCAGCAGTGGAACAGGGACATTCGGTGGCTACACCTTC
>TRBJ1-1|NA|TRBV7-9|NA
CASSRIFQGHTEAFF
TGTGCCAGCAGCCGTATTTTCCAGGGCCACACTGAAGCTTTCTTT
>TRBJ2-5|NA|TRBV12-2|NA
CASRLRRRERSEEQYF
TGTGCAAGTCGCTTACGGAGGCGGGAGAGGTCGGAGGAGCAGTACTTC
>TRBJ2-6|once|TRBV5-1|NA
CASSLGSPGANVLTF
TGCGCCAGCAGCCTGGGGAGCCCTGGGGCCAACGTCCTGACTTTC
>TRBJ2-7|NA|TRBV11-2|TRBD2
CASSFGTMASYEQYF
TGTGCCAGCAGCTTCGGGACTATGGCATCCTACGAGCAGTACTTC
>TRBJ1-5|few|TRBV18|NA
CASSGAGVGQPQHF
TGTGCCAGCTCCGGCGCAGGGGTGGGTCAGCCCCAGCATTTT
>TRBJ2-1|NA|TRBV5-1|TRBD1
CASSQTGARYNEQFF
TGCGCCAGCAGTCAAACAGGGGCGAGGTACAATGAGCAGTTCTTC
>TRBJ2-5|NA|TRBV27|NA
CASSAGLFETQYF
TGTGCCAGCAGTGCGGGACTTTTCGAGACCCAGTACTTC
>TRBJ2-5|few|TRBV5-1|TRBD2
CASASGSTETQYF
TGCGCCAGCGCGAGCGGGAGTACCGAGACCCAGTACTTC
>TRBJ1-2|NA|TRBV5-6|NA
CASSLGSRVGGYTF
TGTGCCAGCAGCTTGGGGAGCAGGGTCGGCGGCTACACCTTC
>TRBJ2-3|once|TRBV5-6|TRBD2
CASSLSSGRTPSTDTQYF
TGTGCCAGCAGCTTGTCTAGCGGGAGGACCCCTAGCACAGATACGCAGTATTTT
>TRBJ2-1|NA|TRBV6-1|NA
CASRVQSGHNEQFF
TGTGCCAGCAGGGTACAAAGTGGTCACAATGAGCAGTTCTTC
>TRBJ2-1|few|TRBV6-6|TRBD1
CASSSTGAFYNEQFF
TGTGCCAGCAGTTCTACAGGGGCTTTCTACAATGAGCAGTTCTTC
>TRBJ2-3|NA|TRBV5-1|NA
CASSLGRADTQYF
TGCGCCAGCAGCTTGGGCAGGGCAGATACGCAGTATTTT
>TRBJ1-2|few|TRBV18|NA
CASSPIQTDNYGYTF
TGTGCCAGCTCACCGATACAGACAGATAACTATGGCTACACCTTC
>TRBJ2-1|NA|TRBV15|TRBD2
CATSSGRDNEQFF
TGTGCCACCTCTAGCGGGAGGGACAATGAGCAGTTCTTC
>TRBJ2-1|once|TRBV7-9|TRBD2
CSSSLGLADEQFF
TGTTCCAGCAGCCTAGGACTAGCGGATGAGCAGTTCTTC
>TRBJ2-3|few|TRBV5-1|NA
CASSLDSYTTDTQYF
TGCGCCAGCAGCCTTGACAGCTACACCACAGATACGCAGTATTTT
>TRBJ1-1|NA|TRBV10-3|NA
CAISGTSMNTEAFF
TGTGCCATCAGTGGGACTTCCATGAACACTGAAGCTTTCTTT